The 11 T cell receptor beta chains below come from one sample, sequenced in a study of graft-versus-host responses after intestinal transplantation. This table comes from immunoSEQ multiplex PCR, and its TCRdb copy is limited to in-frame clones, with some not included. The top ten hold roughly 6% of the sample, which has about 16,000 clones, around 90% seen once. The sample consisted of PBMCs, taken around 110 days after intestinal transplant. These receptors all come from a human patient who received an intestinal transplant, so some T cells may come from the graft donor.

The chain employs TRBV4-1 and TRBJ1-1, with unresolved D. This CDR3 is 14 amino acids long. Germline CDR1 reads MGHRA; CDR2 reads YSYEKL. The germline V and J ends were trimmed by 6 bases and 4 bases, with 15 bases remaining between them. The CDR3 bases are TGCGCCAGCAGTCAGTTTGGGAAGAGCACTGAAGCTTTCTTT. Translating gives CASSQFGKSTEAFF.

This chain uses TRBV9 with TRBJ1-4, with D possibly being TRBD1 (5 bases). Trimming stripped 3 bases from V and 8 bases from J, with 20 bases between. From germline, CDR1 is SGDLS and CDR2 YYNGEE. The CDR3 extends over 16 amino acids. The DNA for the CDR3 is TGTGCCAGCAGCGCGTGGGGCTTGGGTTTGAACGAAAAACTGTTTTTT. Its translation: CASSAWGLGLNEKLFF.

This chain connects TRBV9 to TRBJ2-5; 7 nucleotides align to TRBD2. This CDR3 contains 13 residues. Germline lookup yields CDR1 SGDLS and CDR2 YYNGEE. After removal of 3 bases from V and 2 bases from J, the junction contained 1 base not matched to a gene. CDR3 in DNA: TGTGCCAGCAGCGCGGGGGGTCAAGAGACCCAGTACTTC. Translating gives CASSAGGQETQYF.

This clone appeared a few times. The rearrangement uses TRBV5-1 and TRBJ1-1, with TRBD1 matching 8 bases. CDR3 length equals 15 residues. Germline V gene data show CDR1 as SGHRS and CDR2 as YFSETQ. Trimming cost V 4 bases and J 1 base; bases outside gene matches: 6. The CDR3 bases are TGCGCCAGCAGCACAACCGGGACAGGGAACACTGAAGCTTTCTTT. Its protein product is CASSTTGTGNTEAFF.

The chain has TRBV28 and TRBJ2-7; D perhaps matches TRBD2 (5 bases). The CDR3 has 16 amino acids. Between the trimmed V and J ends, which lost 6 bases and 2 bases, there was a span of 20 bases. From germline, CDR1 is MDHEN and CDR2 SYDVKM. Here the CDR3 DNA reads TGTGCCAGCAGCTACATCCAAGACTACCGTCCCTACGAGCAGTACTTC. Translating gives CASSYIQDYRPYEQYF.

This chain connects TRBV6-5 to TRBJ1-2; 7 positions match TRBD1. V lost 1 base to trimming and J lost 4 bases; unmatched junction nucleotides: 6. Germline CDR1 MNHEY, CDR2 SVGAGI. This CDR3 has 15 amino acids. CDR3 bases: TGTGCCAGCAGTTACTGGCAGGGGGAAAGCTATGGCTACACCTTC. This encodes CASSYWQGESYGYTF.

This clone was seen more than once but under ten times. CDR3 loop: CASSLEEFQPQHF. The CDR3, as DNA: TGTGCCAGCAGCTTAGAAGAGTTTCAGCCCCAGCATTTT. J is TRBJ1-5 and V is TRBV7-9; unclear D gene. Looked up from germline, CDR1 is SEHNR and CDR2 is FQNEAQ (reference sequence). CDR3 length equals 13 residues. Trimming stripped 1 base from V and 6 bases from J, with 7 bases between. The full variable domain, rest sourced from reference TRBV7-9 and TRBJ1-5, is DTGVSQNPRHKITKRGQNVTFRCDPISEHNRLYWYRQTLGQGPEFLTYFQNEAQLEKSRLLSDRFSAERPKGSFSTLEIQRTEQGDSAMYLCASSLEEFQPQHFGDGTRLSIL.

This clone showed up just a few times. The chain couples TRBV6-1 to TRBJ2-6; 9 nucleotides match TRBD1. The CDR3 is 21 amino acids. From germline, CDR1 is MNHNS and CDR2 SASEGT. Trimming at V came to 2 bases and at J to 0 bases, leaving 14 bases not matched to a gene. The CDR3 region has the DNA TGTGCCAGCAGTGAACTCCCGAGGGGGACAGGGTACCTCTCTGGGGCCAACGTCCTGACTTTC. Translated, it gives CASSELPRGTGYLSGANVLTF.

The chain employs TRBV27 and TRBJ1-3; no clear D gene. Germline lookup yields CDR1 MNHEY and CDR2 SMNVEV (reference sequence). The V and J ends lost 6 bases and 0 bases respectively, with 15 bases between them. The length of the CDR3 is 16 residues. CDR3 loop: CASSRLGASSGNTIYF. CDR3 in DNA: TGTGCCAGCAGCCGACTGGGCGCCAGCTCTGGAAACACCATATATTTT.

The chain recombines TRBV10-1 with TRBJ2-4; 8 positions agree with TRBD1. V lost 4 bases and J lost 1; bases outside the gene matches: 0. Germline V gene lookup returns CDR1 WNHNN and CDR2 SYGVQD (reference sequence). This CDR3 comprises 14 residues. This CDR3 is CASSGTGAKNIQYF. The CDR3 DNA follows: TGCGCCAGCAGTGGGACAGGGGCCAAAAACATTCAGTACTTC.

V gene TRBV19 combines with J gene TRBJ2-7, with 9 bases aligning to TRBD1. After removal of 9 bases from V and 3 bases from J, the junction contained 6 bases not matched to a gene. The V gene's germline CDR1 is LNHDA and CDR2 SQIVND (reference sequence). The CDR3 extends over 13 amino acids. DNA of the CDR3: TGTGCCAGCATGCCGACAGGGGGCTACGAGCAGTACTTC. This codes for CASMPTGGYEQYF.